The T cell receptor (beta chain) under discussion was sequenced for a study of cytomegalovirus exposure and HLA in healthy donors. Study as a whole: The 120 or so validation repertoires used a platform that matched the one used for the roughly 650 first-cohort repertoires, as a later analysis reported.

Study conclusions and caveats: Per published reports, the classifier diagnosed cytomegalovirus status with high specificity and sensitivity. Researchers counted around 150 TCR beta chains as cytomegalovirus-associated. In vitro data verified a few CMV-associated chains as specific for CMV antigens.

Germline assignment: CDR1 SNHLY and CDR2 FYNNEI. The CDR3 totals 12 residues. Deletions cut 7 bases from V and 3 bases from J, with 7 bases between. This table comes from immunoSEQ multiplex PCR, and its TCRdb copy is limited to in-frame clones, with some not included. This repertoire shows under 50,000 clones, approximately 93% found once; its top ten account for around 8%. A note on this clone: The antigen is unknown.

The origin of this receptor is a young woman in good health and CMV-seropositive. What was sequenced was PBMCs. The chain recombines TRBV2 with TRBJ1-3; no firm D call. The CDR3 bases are TGTGCCAGCATGGCGGATGGAAACACCATATATTTT. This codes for CASMADGNTIYF.